The clone carrying this TCR beta chain has just a few counts. As yet, its antigen is unknown. The data derive from a study of Graves' ophthalmopathy and Graves' hyperthyroidism. TCR beta CDR3 regions were amplified from RNA transcripts. HTBI primers were used in a first-round RT-PCR, which preceded a second-round multiplex PCR. TCRdb analysed the multiplex PCR reads with MiXCR anew, one entry per CDR3 protein. Found here are about 640,000 distinct CDR3 sequences, roughly two fifths of them singletons; the top ten hold over 2.5%. Findings and limits, study-wide: With a specificity of around 77% and a sensitivity of around 71%, the model predicted ophthalmopathy progression.

Germline loops: CDR1 DFQATT, CDR2 SNEGSKA (reference sequence). V was pared by 1 base and J by 6 bases, with 16 bases between. The CDR3 spans 15 residues. Sequencing was done on a sample of peripheral blood. J is TRBJ1-5 and V is TRBV20-1; a possible D gene is TRBD1 (5 bases). This sequence originates from an adult man with Graves' ophthalmopathy. The CDR3 DNA follows: TGCAGTGCTAGAGCCCGATCAGGGTCGGGTCAGCCCCAGCATTTT. Protein sequence: CSARARSGSGQPQHF.